Reported below is one TCR beta chain. These data are taken from a study of blood T cell repertoires in COVID-19. Overall study: Sample material is recorded as cDNA or gDNA derived from T cells, B-cell-depleted T cells, or PBMCs.

Seattle patients were enrolled during active infection and followed longitudinally. Germline loops: CDR1 DFQATT, CDR2 SNEGSKA (reference sequence). V was pared by 3 bases and J by 4 bases, with 18 bases between. The CDR3 is 16 amino acids. In the original analysis: Estimated nucleated cell counts came from reference gene primer amplification. TCRdb's copy holds only in-frame clones and misses some; the assay was immunoSEQ multiplex PCR. That table is the source of V, J and clone size, and D and trimming were worked out from the DNA. This table has tens of thousands of clones, about 90% appearing once.

The sequenced material came from peripheral blood. V gene TRBV20-1 combines with J gene TRBJ2-2; a possible D gene is TRBD2 (7 bases). The sequence was collected from a man aged 50-59 years with COVID-19, enrolled during active disease. CDR3 bases: TGCAGTGCTAGTAAATTTCGGGGGGCTGGCACCGGGGAGCTGTTTTTT. The encoded protein is CSASKFRGAGTGELFF.